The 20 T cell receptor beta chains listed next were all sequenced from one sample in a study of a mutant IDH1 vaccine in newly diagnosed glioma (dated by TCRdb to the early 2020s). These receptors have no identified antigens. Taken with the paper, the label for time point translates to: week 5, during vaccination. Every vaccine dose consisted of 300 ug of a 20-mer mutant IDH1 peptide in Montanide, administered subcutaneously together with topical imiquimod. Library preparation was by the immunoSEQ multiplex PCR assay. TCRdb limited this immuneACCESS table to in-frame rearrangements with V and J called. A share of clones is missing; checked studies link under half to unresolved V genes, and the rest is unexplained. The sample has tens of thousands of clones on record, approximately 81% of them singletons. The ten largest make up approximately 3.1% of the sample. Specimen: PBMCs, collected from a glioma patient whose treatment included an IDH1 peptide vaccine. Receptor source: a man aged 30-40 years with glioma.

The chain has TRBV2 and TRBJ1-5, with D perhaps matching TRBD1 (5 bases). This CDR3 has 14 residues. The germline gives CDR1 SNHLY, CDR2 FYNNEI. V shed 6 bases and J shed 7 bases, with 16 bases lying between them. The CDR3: CASRNRIDGQPQHF. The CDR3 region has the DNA TGTGCCAGCAGGAACAGGATAGATGGACAGCCCCAGCATTTT.

CDR3 in DNA: TGTGCCAGCAGTTACCTACCCAACGGGGGAGCTTTCTTT. Amino acid sequence: CASSYLPNGGAFF. This rearrangement joins TRBV6-5 to TRBJ1-1; the D gene is possibly TRBD1 (5 bases). This CDR3 is built from 13 residues. Looked up from germline, CDR1 is MNHEY and CDR2 is SVGAGI. The germline V and J ends were trimmed by 2 bases and 10 bases, with 14 bases remaining between them.

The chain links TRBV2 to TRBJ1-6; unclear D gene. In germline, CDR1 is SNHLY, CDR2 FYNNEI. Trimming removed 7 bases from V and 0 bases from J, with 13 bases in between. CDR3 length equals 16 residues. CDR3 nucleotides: TGTGCCAGCACTGAGAGAAGAAGCTCCTATAATTCACCCCTCCACTTT. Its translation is CASTERRSSYNSPLHF.

CDR3 sequence (DNA): TGTGCCAGCAGTTTCGGCGACAGCACAGATACGCAGTATTTT. The encoded protein is CASSFGDSTDTQYF. The chain has TRBV5-6 and TRBJ2-3, with D unclear. V shed 5 bases and J shed 0 bases, with 10 bases lying between them. This CDR3 has 14 amino acids. CDR1 SGHDT and CDR2 YYEEEE come from the germline V gene.

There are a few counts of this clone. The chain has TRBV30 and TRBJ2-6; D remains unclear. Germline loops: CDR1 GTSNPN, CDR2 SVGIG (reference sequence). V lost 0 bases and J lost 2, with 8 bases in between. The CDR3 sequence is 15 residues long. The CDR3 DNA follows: TGTGCCTGGAGTGTAAAGGGAACTGGGGCCAACGTCCTGACTTTC. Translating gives CAWSVKGTGANVLTF.

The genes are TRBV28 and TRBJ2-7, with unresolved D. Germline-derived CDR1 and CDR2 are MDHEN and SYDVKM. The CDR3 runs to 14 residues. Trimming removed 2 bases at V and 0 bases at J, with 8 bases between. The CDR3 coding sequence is TGTGCCAGCAGTTTAACCCCGAGCTCCTACGAGCAGTACTTC. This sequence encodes CASSLTPSSYEQYF.

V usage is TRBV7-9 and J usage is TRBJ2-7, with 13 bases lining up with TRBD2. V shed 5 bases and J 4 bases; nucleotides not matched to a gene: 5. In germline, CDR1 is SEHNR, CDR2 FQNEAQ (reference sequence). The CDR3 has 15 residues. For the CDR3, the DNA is TGTGCCAGCAGCACCCGACTAGCGGGGGGATACGAGCAGTACTTC. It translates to CASSTRLAGGYEQYF.

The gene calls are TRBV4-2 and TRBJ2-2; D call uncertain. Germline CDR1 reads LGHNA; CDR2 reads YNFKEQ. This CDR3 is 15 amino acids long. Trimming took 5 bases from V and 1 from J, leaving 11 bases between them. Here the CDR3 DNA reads TGTGCCAGCAGCTCCGGATCGGAGAACACCGGGGAGCTGTTTTTT. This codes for CASSSGSENTGELFF.

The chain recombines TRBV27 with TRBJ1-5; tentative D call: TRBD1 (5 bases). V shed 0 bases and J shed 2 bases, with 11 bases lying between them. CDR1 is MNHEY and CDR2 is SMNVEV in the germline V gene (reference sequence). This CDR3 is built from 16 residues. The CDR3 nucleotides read TGTGCCAGCAGTTTATCGGGACCTAAAGGCAATCAGCCCCAGCATTTT. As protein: CASSLSGPKGNQPQHF.

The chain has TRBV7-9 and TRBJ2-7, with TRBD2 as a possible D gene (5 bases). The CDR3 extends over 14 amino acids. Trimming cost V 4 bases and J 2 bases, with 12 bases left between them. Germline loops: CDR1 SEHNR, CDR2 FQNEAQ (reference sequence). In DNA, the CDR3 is TGTGCCAGCAGCTCATTAGCGCCGACCTACGAGCAGTACTTC. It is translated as CASSSLAPTYEQYF.

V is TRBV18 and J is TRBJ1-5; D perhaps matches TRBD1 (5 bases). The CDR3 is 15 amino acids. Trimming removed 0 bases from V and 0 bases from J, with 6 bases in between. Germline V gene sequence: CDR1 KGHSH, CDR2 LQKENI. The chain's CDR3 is CASSPPGVSNQPQHF. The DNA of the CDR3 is TGTGCCAGCTCACCACCGGGGGTTAGCAATCAGCCCCAGCATTTT.

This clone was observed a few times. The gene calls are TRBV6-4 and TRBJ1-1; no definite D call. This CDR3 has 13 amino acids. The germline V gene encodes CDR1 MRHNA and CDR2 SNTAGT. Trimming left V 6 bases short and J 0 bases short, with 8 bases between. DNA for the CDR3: TGTGCCAGCAGCCAACGATTGAACACTGAAGCTTTCTTT. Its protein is CASSQRLNTEAFF.

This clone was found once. In nucleotides, the CDR3 is TGTGCCAGCAGCTTAGCCCAGCACCAGAAAGAGGGGGGTCGGTATTTT. It specifies CASSLAQHQKEGGRYF. This chain uses TRBV13 with TRBJ2-3, with D tentatively TRBD1 or TRBD2 (6 bases each). There are 16 residues in the CDR3. Germline lookup yields CDR1 PRHDT and CDR2 FYEKMQ (reference sequence). Trimming took off 1 base at V and 14 bases at J, with 25 bases between the two ends.

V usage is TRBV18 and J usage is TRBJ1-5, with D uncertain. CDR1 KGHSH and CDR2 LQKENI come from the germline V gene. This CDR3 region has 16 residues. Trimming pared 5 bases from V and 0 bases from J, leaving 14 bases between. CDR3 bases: TGTGCCAGCTCAGTAGGTTCCGGGTATAGCAATCAGCCCCAGCATTTT. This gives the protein CASSVGSGYSNQPQHF.

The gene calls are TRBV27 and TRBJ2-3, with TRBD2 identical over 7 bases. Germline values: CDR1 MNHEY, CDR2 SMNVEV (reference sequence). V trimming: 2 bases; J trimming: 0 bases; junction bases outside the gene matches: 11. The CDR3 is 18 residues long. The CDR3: CASSLSGTIFPSTDTQYF. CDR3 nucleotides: TGTGCCAGCAGTTTAAGCGGGACTATTTTTCCTAGCACAGATACGCAGTATTTT.

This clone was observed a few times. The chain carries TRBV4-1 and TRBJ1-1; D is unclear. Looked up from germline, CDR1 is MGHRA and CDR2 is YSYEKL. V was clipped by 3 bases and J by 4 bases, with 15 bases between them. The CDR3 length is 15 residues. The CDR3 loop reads CASSHPSPLSTEAFF. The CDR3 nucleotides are TGCGCCAGCAGCCATCCCAGTCCATTGAGCACTGAAGCTTTCTTT.

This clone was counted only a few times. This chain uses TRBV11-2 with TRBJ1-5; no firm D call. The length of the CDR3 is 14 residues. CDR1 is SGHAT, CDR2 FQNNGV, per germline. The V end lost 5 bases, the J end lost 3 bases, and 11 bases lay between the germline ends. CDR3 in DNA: TGTGCCAGCAGCCCTAATCGGACCAATCAGCCCCAGCATTTT. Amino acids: CASSPNRTNQPQHF.

CDR3 nucleotides: TGTGCCAGCAGCCCCTCCCCAGGAGTATCTGGGGCCAACGTCCTGACTTTC. This gives the protein CASSPSPGVSGANVLTF. The V gene is TRBV7-9, the J gene TRBJ2-6; D call uncertain. CDR3 length: 17 amino acids. Germline V CDR1 and CDR2: SEHNR, FQNEAQ (reference sequence). V was cut by 5 bases and J by 1 base, with 15 bases left in between.

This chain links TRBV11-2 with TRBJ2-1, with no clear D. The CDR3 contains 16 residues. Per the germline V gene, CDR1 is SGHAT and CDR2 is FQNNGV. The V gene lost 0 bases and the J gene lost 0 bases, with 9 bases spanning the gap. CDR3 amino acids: CASSLEGYPSYNEQFF. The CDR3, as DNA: TGTGCCAGCAGCTTAGAGGGATATCCCTCCTACAATGAGCAGTTCTTC. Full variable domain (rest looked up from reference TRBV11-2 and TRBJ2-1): EAGVAQSPRYKIIEKRQSVAFWCNPISGHATLYWYQQILGQGPKLLIQFQNNGVVDDSQLPKDRFSAERLKGVDSTLKIQPAKLEDSAVYLCASSLEGYPSYNEQFFGPGTRLTVL.

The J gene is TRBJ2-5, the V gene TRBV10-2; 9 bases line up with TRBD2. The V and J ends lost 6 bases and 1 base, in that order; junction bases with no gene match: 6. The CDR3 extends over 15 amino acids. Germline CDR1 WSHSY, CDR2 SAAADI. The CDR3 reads CASRPSGGFQETQYF. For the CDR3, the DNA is TGCGCCAGCAGGCCCAGCGGGGGGTTCCAAGAGACCCAGTACTTC.